This T cell receptor (beta chain) is drawn from a study of T cell responses to AZD1222 COVID-19 vaccine. Some clones are missing from TCRdb's copy, which holds only in-frame ones; the method was immunoSEQ multiplex PCR. The table shows around 96,000 clones, with around nine tenths occurring only once. In the case of this clone: The antigen remains unidentified.

Regarding the study as a whole: The donor cohort was predominantly white British with a female majority, and clonal diversity may have been underestimated. Close to half of spike-specific TCRs reportedly recognize unmutated variant regions. Spike as a whole was targeted by vaccine-associated CD4 TCRs, dominant at 160-218 and 743-854. Increased Spike-specific TCR breadth and depth were observed after two AZD1222 doses.

The specimen was peripheral blood, collected on day 0 of AZD1222 vaccination. The TCR was taken from an adult in good health.

CDR3 sequence reads: CASSFQPRYEQYF. The CDR3 DNA reads TGTGCCAGCAGTTTTCAGCCCCGCTACGAGCAGTACTTC. The V and J genes are TRBV12-3 or TRBV12-4 and TRBJ2-7; D not resolved. The CDR3 has 13 residues. V was pared by 3 bases and J by 3 bases, with 9 bases between.